This TCR beta chain was recorded in a study of blood T cell repertoires in COVID-19. Study as a whole: T cells, B-cell-depleted T cells, or PBMCs supplied cDNA or gDNA.

Original processing notes: Cell counts per sample came from amplifying reference gene primers. Produced via immunoSEQ multiplex PCR; TCRdb's table is partial and in-frame only. Clone size and V and J calls were adopted from that table, with D and trimming inferred from the DNA. The data show some 180,000 clones, roughly 80% seen once. The sequenced material came from peripheral blood. The TCR originated in a woman aged 80 or older with acute or convalescent COVID-19.

CDR3 DNA sequence: TGTGCCATCAGTGAGTCGACTAGCGGCAATGAGCAGTTCTTC. Translating it yields CAISESTSGNEQFF. The V and J genes are TRBV10-3 and TRBJ2-1; TRBD2 aligns across 9 bases. V shed 0 bases and J 6 bases; nucleotides not matched to a gene: 0. This CDR3 has 14 amino acids. Germline CDR1 ENHRY, CDR2 SYGVKD.